Each of the 13 T cell receptor beta chains below was sequenced from the same sample in a study of CD4 T cells in relation to SARS-CoV-2 and coronaviruses. These receptors have no known antigen. TCRdb keeps only in-frame clones here, not all; method: immunoSEQ multiplex PCR. The sample carries about 34,000 clones, around three quarters recorded once. Sequencing was performed on memory CD4+ T cells from PBMCs, cultured in vitro. The source is an adult with COVID-19.

This clone has more than one count but fewer than ten. The V and J genes are TRBV11-2 and TRBJ2-4; no clear D gene. Trimming took 2 bases from V and 1 from J, leaving 21 bases between them. Germline CDR1 reads SGHAT; CDR2 reads FQNNGV. The CDR3 consists of 19 residues. Written as DNA, the CDR3 is TGTGCCAGCAGCTTACCGACTCGCGGTAAGGAATGGGCCAAAAACATTCAGTACTTC. This sequence encodes CASSLPTRGKEWAKNIQYF. Together with reference TRBV11-2 and TRBJ2-4, the CDR3 gives the full variable domain: EAGVAQSPRYKIIEKRQSVAFWCNPISGHATLYWYQQILGQGPKLLIQFQNNGVVDDSQLPKDRFSAERLKGVDSTLKIQPAKLEDSAVYLCASSLPTRGKEWAKNIQYFGAGTRLSVL.

The chain carries TRBV10-2 and TRBJ2-1; D ambiguous. Per germline, CDR1 WSHSY and CDR2 SAAADI. This CDR3 spans 16 amino acids. Trimming stripped 6 bases from V and 1 base from J, with 16 bases between. The CDR3 bases are TGCGCCAGCAGGGTCACGCCTATGGGATCCTACAATGAGCAGTTCTTC. Residues: CASRVTPMGSYNEQFF.

This chain uses TRBV5-6 with TRBJ2-7; D might be TRBD1 (5 bases). The V gene's germline CDR1 is SGHDT and CDR2 YYEEEE. This CDR3 spans 15 amino acids. V dropped 1 base and J dropped 1 base, with 12 bases sitting between them. CDR3 sequence (DNA): TGTGCCAGCAGCTTGAGGGGAACCTTTTCCTACGAGCAGTACTTC. It specifies CASSLRGTFSYEQYF.

The chain couples TRBV5-4 to TRBJ2-1; 7 bases agree with TRBD2. The CDR3 covers 15 residues. Germline lookup yields CDR1 SGHNT and CDR2 YYREEE (reference sequence). V lost 0 bases, J lost 5 bases, and 5 bases stayed unmatched. The CDR3 nucleotides are TGTGCCAGCAGCTTGGTCTCTAGCGGTAACAATGAGCAGTTCTTC. This encodes CASSLVSSGNNEQFF.

V is TRBV10-1 and J is TRBJ2-5; the match to TRBD2 covers 7 bases. CDR1 and CDR2 from the germline V gene are WNHNN and SYGVQD (reference sequence). V lost 2 bases and J lost 5; bases outside the gene matches: 11. CDR3 length: 16 amino acids. CDR3 in amino acids: CASSEVGGSPPETQYF. In nucleotides, the CDR3 is TGCGCCAGCAGTGAGGTAGGCGGGAGCCCTCCCGAGACCCAGTACTTC.

This rearrangement joins TRBV28 to TRBJ2-5; TRBD2 aligns across 14 bases. After removal of 2 bases from V and 5 bases from J, the junction contained 4 bases not matched to a gene. CDR1 and CDR2 (germline): MDHEN, SYDVKM. CDR3 length: 16 amino acids. CDR3 bases: TGTGCCAGCAGTTTAACCCGACTAGCGGGAGGGGAGACCCAGTACTTC. Protein: CASSLTRLAGGETQYF.

V gene TRBV6-6 combines with J gene TRBJ2-7; a possible D gene is TRBD2 (6 bases). This CDR3 is 16 amino acids long. V was pared by 6 bases and J by 5 bases, with 23 bases between. Germline V gene lookup returns CDR1 MNHNY and CDR2 SVGAGI (reference sequence). CDR3 residues: CASSLTGASSFDEQYF. The CDR3 coding sequence is TGTGCCAGCAGCCTTACGGGAGCTAGTAGCTTCGACGAGCAGTACTTC.

The chain links TRBV14 to TRBJ1-5; D is unclear. Trimming took 8 bases from V and 4 from J, leaving 6 bases between them. This CDR3 has 11 amino acids. The germline V gene encodes CDR1 SGHDN and CDR2 FVKESK. For the CDR3, the DNA is TGTGCCAGCGAGGAGAATCAGCCCCAGCATTTT. It codes for CASEENQPQHF.

The chain joins TRBV20-1 to TRBJ2-5; D remains ambiguous. Per the germline V gene, CDR1 is DFQATT and CDR2 is SNEGSKA (reference sequence). This CDR3 region has 11 residues. Deletions cut 1 base from V and 3 bases from J, with 3 bases between. CDR3 region: CSARGEETQYF. The CDR3 nucleotides are TGCAGTGCTAGAGGGGAAGAGACCCAGTACTTC.

This clone showed up just a few times. V usage is TRBV5-1 and J usage is TRBJ2-1; TRBD2 is a possible D gene (6 bases). The CDR3 is made up of 12 amino acids. Per germline, CDR1 SGHRS and CDR2 YFSETQ. V lost 4 bases, J lost 13 bases, and 15 bases lay in between. CDR3 DNA: TGCGCCAGCAGCCCCCCGGGACTTTCCCAGTTCTTC. This encodes CASSPPGLSQFF.

The V and J genes are TRBV11-3 and TRBJ2-2; possibly TRBD2 for D (6 bases). Per germline, CDR1 SGHNT and CDR2 YENEEA. CDR3 size: 10 residues. Between the trimmed V and J ends, which lost 9 bases and 7 bases, there was a span of 6 bases. The CDR3 nucleotides are TGTGCCAGGACTAGCGGGGAGCTGTTTTTT. Translating it yields CARTSGELFF.

The chain uses TRBV18 and TRBJ2-7; D remains unclear. The V end was cut by 0 bases, the J end by 2 bases, with 8 bases between. The CDR3 covers 14 residues. Per germline, CDR1 KGHSH and CDR2 LQKENI. The CDR3 nucleotides are TGTGCCAGCTCACCACCTTCTCAGGCCTACGAGCAGTACTTC. Protein: CASSPPSQAYEQYF.

The V call is TRBV29-1, the J call TRBJ1-2, with TRBD1 as a possible D gene (5 bases). Germline V lookup: CDR1 SQVTM, CDR2 ANQGSEA. Trimming took 2 bases from V and 4 from J, leaving 8 bases between them. The CDR3 has 12 residues. DNA for the CDR3: TGCAGCGTTGAACTGGGGACCTATGGCTACACCTTC. This sequence encodes CSVELGTYGYTF.